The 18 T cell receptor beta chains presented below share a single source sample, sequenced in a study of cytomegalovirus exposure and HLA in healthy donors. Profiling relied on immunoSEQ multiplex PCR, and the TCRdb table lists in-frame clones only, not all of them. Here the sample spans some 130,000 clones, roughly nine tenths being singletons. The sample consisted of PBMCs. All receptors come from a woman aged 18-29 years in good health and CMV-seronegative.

The CDR3 coding sequence is TGTGCCATCAAAAGGGGGACTGAAGCTTTCTTT. It specifies CAIKRGTEAFF. The J gene is TRBJ1-1, the V gene TRBV7-7; tentatively, D is TRBD1 (6 bases). The V and J ends lost 10 bases and 5 bases respectively, with 11 bases between them. This CDR3 is built from 11 residues. CDR1 SSHAT and CDR2 FNYEAQ come from the germline V gene (reference sequence).

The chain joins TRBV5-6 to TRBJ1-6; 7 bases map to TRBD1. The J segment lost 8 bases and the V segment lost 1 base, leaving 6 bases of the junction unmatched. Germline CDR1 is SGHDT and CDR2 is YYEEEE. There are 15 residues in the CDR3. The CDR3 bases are TGTGCCAGCAGCTTGATCACAGGGGTGGATTCACCCCTCCACTTT. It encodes CASSLITGVDSPLHF. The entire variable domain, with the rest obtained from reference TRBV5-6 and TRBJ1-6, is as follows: DAGVTQSPTHLIKTRGQQVTLRCSPKSGHDTVSWYQQALGQGPQFIFQYYEEEERQRGNFPDRFSGHQFPNYSSELNVNALLLGDSALYLCASSLITGVDSPLHFGNGTRLTVT.

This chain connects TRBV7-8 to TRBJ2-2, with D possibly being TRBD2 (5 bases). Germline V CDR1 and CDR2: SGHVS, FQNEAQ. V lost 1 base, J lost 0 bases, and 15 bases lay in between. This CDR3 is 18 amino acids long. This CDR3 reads CASSLGWRTYTNTGELFF. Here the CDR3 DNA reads TGTGCCAGCAGCTTAGGTTGGCGGACTTATACGAACACCGGGGAGCTGTTTTTT.

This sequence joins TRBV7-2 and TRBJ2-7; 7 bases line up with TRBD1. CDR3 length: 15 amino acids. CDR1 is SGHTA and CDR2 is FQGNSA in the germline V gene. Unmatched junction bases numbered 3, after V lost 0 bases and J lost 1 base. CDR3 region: CASSLAPGQSYEQYF. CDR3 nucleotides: TGTGCCAGCAGCTTAGCCCCGGGACAGTCCTACGAGCAGTACTTC.

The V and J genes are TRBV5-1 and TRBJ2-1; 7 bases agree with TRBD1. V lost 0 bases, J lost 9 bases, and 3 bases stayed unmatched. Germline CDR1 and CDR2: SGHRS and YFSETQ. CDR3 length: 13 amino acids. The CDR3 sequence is CASSLDRGLEQFF. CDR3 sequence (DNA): TGCGCCAGCAGCTTGGACAGGGGTCTTGAGCAGTTCTTC.

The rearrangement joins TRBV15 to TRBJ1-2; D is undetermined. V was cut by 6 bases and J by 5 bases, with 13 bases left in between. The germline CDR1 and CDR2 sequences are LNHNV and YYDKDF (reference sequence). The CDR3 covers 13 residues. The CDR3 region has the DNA TGTGCCACCAGTTTTGCAGGAAAATATGGCTACACCTTC. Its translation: CATSFAGKYGYTF. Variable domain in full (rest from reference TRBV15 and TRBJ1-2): DAMVIQNPRYQVTQFGKPVTLSCSQTLNHNVMYWYQQKSSQAPKLLFHYYDKDFNNEADTPDNFQSRRPNTSFCFLDIRSPGLGDTAMYLCATSFAGKYGYTFGSGTRLTVV.

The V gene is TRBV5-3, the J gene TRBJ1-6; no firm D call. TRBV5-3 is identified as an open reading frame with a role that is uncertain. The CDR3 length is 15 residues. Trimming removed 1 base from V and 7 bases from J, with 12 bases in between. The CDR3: CARSLSGLLNSPLHF. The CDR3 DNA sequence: TGTGCCAGAAGCTTGTCTGGCCTTTTAAATTCACCCCTCCACTTT.

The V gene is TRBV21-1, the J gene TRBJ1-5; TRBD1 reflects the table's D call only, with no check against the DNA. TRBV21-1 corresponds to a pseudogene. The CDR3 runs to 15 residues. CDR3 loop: CASIRQGCRGQPQHF. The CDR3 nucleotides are TGTGCCAGCATTAGACAGGGTTGTCGGGGTCAGCCCCAGCATTTT.

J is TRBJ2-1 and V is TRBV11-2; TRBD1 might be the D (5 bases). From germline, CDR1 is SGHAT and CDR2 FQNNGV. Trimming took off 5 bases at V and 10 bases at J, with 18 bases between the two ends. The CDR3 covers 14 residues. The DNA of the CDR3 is TGTGCCAGCAGCCCCCCGTCGGACACTTGGGAGCAGTTCTTC. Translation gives CASSPPSDTWEQFF. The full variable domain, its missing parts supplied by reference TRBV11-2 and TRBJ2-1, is EAGVAQSPRYKIIEKRQSVAFWCNPISGHATLYWYQQILGQGPKLLIQFQNNGVVDDSQLPKDRFSAERLKGVDSTLKIQPAKLEDSAVYLCASSPPSDTWEQFFGPGTRLTVL.

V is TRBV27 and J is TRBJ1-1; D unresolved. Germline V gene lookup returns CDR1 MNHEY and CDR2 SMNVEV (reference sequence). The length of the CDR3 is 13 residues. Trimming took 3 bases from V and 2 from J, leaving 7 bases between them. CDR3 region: CASSLQENTEAFF. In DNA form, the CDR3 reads TGTGCCAGCAGTTTGCAGGAAAACACTGAAGCTTTCTTT.

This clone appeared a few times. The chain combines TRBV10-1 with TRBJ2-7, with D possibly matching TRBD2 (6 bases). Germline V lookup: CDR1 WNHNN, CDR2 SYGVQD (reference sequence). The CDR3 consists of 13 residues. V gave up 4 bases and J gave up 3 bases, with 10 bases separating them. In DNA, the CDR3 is TGCGCCAGCAGTGTGGGGGGTAGCTACGAGCAGTACTTC. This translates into CASSVGGSYEQYF.

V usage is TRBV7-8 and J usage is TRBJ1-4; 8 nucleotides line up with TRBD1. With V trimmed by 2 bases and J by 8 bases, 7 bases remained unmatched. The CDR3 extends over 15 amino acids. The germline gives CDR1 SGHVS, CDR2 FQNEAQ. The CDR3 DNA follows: TGTGCCAGCAGCTTATACCAGGGGGCGAAGGAAAAACTGTTTTTT. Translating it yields CASSLYQGAKEKLFF.

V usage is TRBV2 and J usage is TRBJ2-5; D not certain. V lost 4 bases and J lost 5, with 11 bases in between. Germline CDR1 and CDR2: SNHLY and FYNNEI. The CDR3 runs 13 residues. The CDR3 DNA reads TGTGCCAGCAGTGTGGAGAACTGGGAGACCCAGTACTTC. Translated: CASSVENWETQYF.

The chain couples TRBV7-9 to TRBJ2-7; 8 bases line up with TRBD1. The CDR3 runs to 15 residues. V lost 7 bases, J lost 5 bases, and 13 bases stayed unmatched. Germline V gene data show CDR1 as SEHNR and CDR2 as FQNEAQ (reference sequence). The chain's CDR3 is CASTPPRTGIHEQYF. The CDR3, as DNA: TGTGCCAGCACCCCCCCCCGGACAGGGATCCACGAGCAGTACTTC.

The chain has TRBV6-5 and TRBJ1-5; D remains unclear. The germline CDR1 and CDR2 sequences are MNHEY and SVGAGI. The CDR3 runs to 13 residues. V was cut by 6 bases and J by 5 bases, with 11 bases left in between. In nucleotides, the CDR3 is TGTGCCAGCAGGGGCAGCCGCTATCAGCCCCAGCATTTT. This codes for CASRGSRYQPQHF.

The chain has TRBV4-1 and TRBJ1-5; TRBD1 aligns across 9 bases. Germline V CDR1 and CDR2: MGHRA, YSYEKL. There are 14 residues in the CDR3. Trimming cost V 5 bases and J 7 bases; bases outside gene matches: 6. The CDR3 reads CASSITGGEQPQHF. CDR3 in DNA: TGCGCCAGCAGCATCACAGGGGGCGAGCAGCCCCAGCATTTT.

CDR3 in amino acids: CASSLIGEQFF. The CDR3 DNA is TGTGCCAGCAGCTTAATCGGTGAGCAGTTCTTC. This chain connects TRBV11-2 to TRBJ2-1, with unresolved D. The CDR3 spans 11 residues. Germline V gene data show CDR1 as SGHAT and CDR2 as FQNNGV. V was cut by 2 bases and J by 9 bases, with 5 bases left in between.

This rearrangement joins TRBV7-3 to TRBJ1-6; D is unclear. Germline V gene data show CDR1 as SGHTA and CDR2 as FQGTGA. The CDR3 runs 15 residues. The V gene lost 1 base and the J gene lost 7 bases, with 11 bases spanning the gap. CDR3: CASSLKPEANSPLHF. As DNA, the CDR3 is TGTGCCAGCAGCTTAAAGCCAGAGGCGAATTCACCCCTCCACTTT.